Sequencing of this T cell receptor beta chain was carried out in a study of T cell repertoires in cytomegalovirus infection. In the study overall: Carrying CMV and the relevant HLA type showed in public TCR beta signatures.

Remarks on this clonotype: Its antigen is as yet unknown.

One entry per CDR3 protein results from TCRdb running MiXCR on the reads. The data hold approximately 730,000 distinct CDR3 sequences, with about 28% observed a single time. The CDR3 spans 13 residues. Germline CDR1 and CDR2: LNHDA and SQIVND (reference sequence). The V end lost 9 bases, the J end lost 4 bases, and 12 bases lay between the germline ends. The TCR originated in a human donor in good health (CMV status not recorded). Some clones in this sample may be carry-over from other donors' samples. This specimen consisted of cultured CD8+ T cells from PBMCs, obtained from culture after CMV antigen stimulation. The V call is TRBV19, the J call TRBJ1-4; D call uncertain. The chain's CDR3 is CASRPRGNEKLFF. DNA for the CDR3: TGTGCCAGCCGACCGCGGGGTAATGAAAAACTGTTTTTT.